This section outlines one TCR beta chain sequence together with its context. The CDR3 spans 17 residues. From germline, CDR1 is MNHEY and CDR2 SMNVEV (reference sequence). The V end lost 0 bases, the J end lost 0 bases, and 12 bases lay between the germline ends. This entry comes from a study of control samples from healthy donors and cancer patients. The table came from immunoSEQ multiplex PCR; TCRdb's copy has only in-frame clones and leaves some out. The sample carries 100,000 to 150,000 clones, around nine tenths recorded once. The sample comprised PBMCs. The chain has TRBV27 and TRBJ1-5; no firm D call. The clonotype was recovered from a man aged 45 to 65 with head and neck cancer. The CDR3 DNA follows: TGTGCCAGCAGTTTATCGGGCAGCGCCTATAGCAATCAGCCCCAGCATTTT. The encoded protein is CASSLSGSAYSNQPQHF.